This T cell receptor beta chain was observed in a study of blood T cell repertoires in COVID-19. Study as a whole: The origin of the acute and convalescent COVID-19 samples was the United States, Italy and Spain. Sources were T cells, B-cell-depleted T cells, or PBMCs; the material itself was cDNA or gDNA.

The germline CDR1 and CDR2 sequences are SGHRS and YFSETQ. J lost 1 base, V lost 4 bases, and 8 bases had no gene match. The CDR3 has 17 amino acids. Per the study methods: Scientists estimated how many nucleated cells there were by amplifying reference gene primers. Method: immunoSEQ multiplex PCR; TCRdb's copy keeps in-frame clones and lacks some. V and J calls and clone size come straight from that table; D and trimming were deduced from the DNA. The sample lists 65,000 to 80,000 clones, approximately 80% seen once, with approximately 12% in the top ten. The chain recombines TRBV5-1 with TRBJ2-2; 9 bases are shared with TRBD1. This clonotype was sampled from a man in his fifties or sixties with acute or convalescent COVID-19. The source material was peripheral blood. CDR3 DNA sequence: TGCGCCAGCAGCGAGGGGACAGGGTCATTGAACACCGGGGAGCTGTTTTTT. Its translation: CASSEGTGSLNTGELFF.